A selection of T cell receptor beta chains follows, all from one sample in a study of beta chain features in type 1 diabetes. Produced via immunoSEQ multiplex PCR; TCRdb's table is partial and in-frame only. The table has roughly 150,000 clones, 8.5% to 10% seen once. The specimen was central memory CD4+ T cells from blood. The receptor set was obtained from a young woman with type 1 diabetes. Each CDR3 is given without its conserved first and last residue.

TRBV15,TRBJ2-5,ATSRDPGETQY
TRBV11-2,TRBJ2-3,ASSRNTPRDTQY
TRBV14,TRBJ2-1,ASSPVLAGEQF
TRBV7-2,TRBJ2-7,ASSLGQNKQY
TRBV7-3,TRBJ2-1,ASSAQGGSYNEQF
TRBV4-1,TRBJ2-5,ASSQALAEETQY
TRBV10-3,TRBJ2-3,ASNSAGQVVNTQY
TRBV11-3,TRBJ1-1,ASSLMGYTEAF
TRBV7-2,TRBJ2-1,ASSFRSGGRDEQF
TRBV29-1,TRBJ2-5,SVLQETQY
TRBV5-4,TRBJ2-7,ASSSGTLSYEQY
TRBV7-9,TRBJ2-5,ASSSGGVQETQY
TRBV2,NA,ASRAGGDEQY
TRBV4-1,TRBJ2-5,ASSPNSGTGLETQY
TRBV7-2,TRBJ2-7,ASSLSGSTYEQY
TRBV18,TRBJ2-7,ASSQRQGSSYEQY
TRBV7-2,TRBJ1-1,ASSLVYGGTEAF
TRBV11-2,TRBJ2-5,ASSPPGGGQETQY
TRBV5-1,TRBJ2-3,ASEKLGDTDTQY
TRBV7-2,TRBJ1-1,ASSLTIAGTEAF